This TCR beta chain was sequenced in a study of radiation and T cells in renal cell carcinoma. Assay used: immunoSEQ multiplex PCR; TCRdb lists only in-frame clones, some missing. The sample shows 120,000 to 150,000 clones, roughly 90% of them seen only once. Time point noted: blood 4 weeks post-SBRT, at nephrectomy. Regarding treatment: 15 Gy SBRT to primary tumor, nephrectomy 4 weeks later. V lost 2 bases, J lost 5 bases, and 22 bases lay in between. This CDR3 has 17 amino acids. CDR1 is WNHNN and CDR2 is SYGVQD in the germline V gene (reference sequence). The TCR was taken from a woman in her forties or fifties with renal cell carcinoma. This material consisted of blood, taken from a patient whose treatment included radiotherapy and nephrectomy. V is TRBV10-1 and J is TRBJ2-7, with D possibly being TRBD1 (5 bases). The CDR3 region has the DNA TGCGCCAGCAGTGAGCCTCAACAGGCGCGGCACTGGGACGAGCAGTACTTC. It yields the protein CASSEPQQARHWDEQYF.